These T cell receptor beta chains were read from a single sample in a study of OX40 agonist ivuxolimab in advanced cancers. This table comes from immunoSEQ multiplex PCR, and its TCRdb copy is limited to in-frame clones, with some not included. The table has around 63,000 clones, 82% seen once. Sequenced here: CD4+ or CD8+ T cells sorted from blood, sampled in a trial of the OX40 agonist ivuxolimab. These receptors were taken from an adult with an advanced solid tumor such as melanoma, head and neck, liver or kidney cancer. CDR3s include the opening cysteine and the closing phenylalanine or tryptophan. D genes are given only for firm matches. Clone sizes are given selectively: once, few, many, or a class where the clone is expanded.

J gene	clone size	V gene	D gene	CDR3 length	CDR3 DNA	CDR3 protein
TRBJ2-6	once	TRBV5-1	.	17	TGCGCCAGCAGCTTGTGGTGGGGCAGCTCTGGGGCCAACGTCCTGACTTTC	CASSLWWGSSGANVLTF
TRBJ2-1	.	TRBV6-1	.	14	TGTGCCAGCCAACGGGCTTTCGGCGGCAATGAGCAGTTCTTC	CASQRAFGGNEQFF
TRBJ2-1	.	TRBV11-3	.	13	TGTGCCAGCAGCTCCCTAGGAGCGAATGAGCAGTTCTTC	CASSSLGANEQFF
TRBJ2-1	few	TRBV7-9	.	14	TGTGCCAGCAGCCAAGAGGGTTCCTACAATGAGCAGTTCTTC	CASSQEGSYNEQFF
TRBJ1-2	.	TRBV28	.	18	TGTGCCAGCAGTTCCCTGGACAGAAACTACGGTTTTAACTATGGCTACACCTTC	CASSSLDRNYGFNYGYTF
TRBJ1-4	.	TRBV11-2	.	14	TGTGCCAGCAGCTTAATCTTGGCTAATGAAAAACTGTTTTTT	CASSLILANEKLFF
TRBJ1-5	.	TRBV6-5	TRBD1	16	TGTGCCAGCAGTTACTCTCGACAGGGTAGCAATCAGCCCCAGCATTTT	CASSYSRQGSNQPQHF
TRBJ2-3	once	TRBV10-3	.	13	TGTGCCATCAGTTCGAACCAGGGGGATACGCAGTATTTT	CAISSNQGDTQYF
TRBJ2-2	.	TRBV6-1	.	13	TGTGCCAGCATCCCCGGGTCCACCGGGGAGCTGTTTTTT	CASIPGSTGELFF
TRBJ2-7	once	TRBV28	.	11	TGTGCCAGCGCGCTCCTCAACGAGCAGTACTTC	CASALLNEQYF
TRBJ1-2	.	TRBV27	.	12	TGTGCCAGCAGTTTAAGGGAGGATGGCTACACCTTC	CASSLREDGYTF
TRBJ2-7	.	TRBV7-9	TRBD1	16	TGTGCCAGCAGCCCGGGAGGACAGGGGCGGAATTACGAGCAGTACTTC	CASSPGGQGRNYEQYF
TRBJ2-1	.	TRBV19	.	16	TGTGCCAGTAGTCTAAGGTACGCTGAAGGGACCCATGAGCAGTTCTTC	CASSLRYAEGTHEQFF
TRBJ1-4	few	TRBV7-9	TRBD1	16	TGTGCCAGCAGCCGTCGCGTTTCGGAGACAGGGGAAAAACTGTTTTTT	CASSRRVSETGEKLFF
TRBJ2-5	.	TRBV19	TRBD2	14	TGTGCCAGTACCCAAGGCCCAGCGGGAGGAACCAGTAACTTC	CASTQGPAGGTSNF
TRBJ1-4	.	TRBV28	TRBD1	17	TGTGCCAGCGGGACAGGGTCGGGAATATCAACTAATGAAAAACTGTTTTTT	CASGTGSGISTNEKLFF
TRBJ2-2	.	TRBV6-1	TRBD1	14	TGTGGGGGGGCTGGACAGGGAGGCACCGGGGAGCTGTTTTTT	CGGAGQGGTGELFF